This T cell receptor (beta chain) was identified during a study of cytomegalovirus exposure and HLA in healthy donors. With respect to this clone: Its antigen remains unknown.

This PCR relied on a set of 60 Vbeta primers and 13 Jbeta primers. Produced via immunoSEQ multiplex PCR; TCRdb's table is partial and in-frame only. This table has around 140,000 clones, more than 75% appearing once. General study points: Compared with the roughly 670-donor mean, an Asian-associated ancestry cluster reportedly had fewer N-insertions, according to a later analysis.

Trimming removed 2 bases from V and 7 bases from J; junction bases left unmatched: 5. Looked up from germline, CDR1 is MNHEY and CDR2 is SVGAGI. The CDR3 is 16 amino acids. Sequencing used PBMCs. The rearrangement links TRBV6-5 to TRBJ2-2, with TRBD2 identical over 12 bases. The receptor's source is a woman between 50 and 59 years old in good health and CMV-seropositive. DNA for the CDR3: TGTGCCAGCAGTTACCTAGCGGGGGGGCGTGGCGGGGAGCTGTTTTTT. Encoded protein: CASSYLAGGRGGELFF.